These 2 T cell receptor beta chains were sequenced from one sample in a study of tumor and adjacent non-tumor tissue in lung cancer. RNA was extracted from bulk tissue without any cell sorting. A modified ARM-PCR protocol with three rounds of nested PCR amplified TCRbeta. TCRdb re-derived calls from the multiplex PCR reads in MiXCR, one entry per CDR3 protein. The data show about 200,000 distinct CDR3 sequences, 70% to 75% seen once. Sequenced sample: lung tumor tissue. Source of these receptors: a man aged 60-69 years with non-small cell lung cancer.

The chain joins TRBV11-2 to TRBJ2-4; 7 nucleotides match TRBD2. The CDR3 is 18 residues long. CDR1 and CDR2 (germline): SGHAT, FQNNGV. The V and J ends lost 5 bases and 4 bases, in that order; junction bases with no gene match: 17. In DNA, the CDR3 is TGTGCCAGCAGCGCTATATTCCCCGGCCCTAGCGGAAAAAACATTCAGTACTTC. Its protein is CASSAIFPGPSGKNIQYF.

This clonotype has at least ten counts. V is TRBV4-3 and J is TRBJ1-6, with D tentatively TRBD1 (6 bases). The V and J ends lost 3 bases and 7 bases respectively, with 13 bases between them. Germline V CDR1 and CDR2: LGHNA, YSLEER. The CDR3 loop spans 15 amino acids. CDR3 region: CASSQETGFNSPLHF. CDR3 coding DNA: TGCGCCAGCAGCCAGGAGACAGGCTTCAATTCACCCCTCCACTTT.